This is a list of T cell receptor beta chains from one sample in a study of blood T cell repertoires in COVID-19. Assay: immunoSEQ multiplex PCR; the TCRdb copy retains only in-frame clones and omits some. The data hold more than 40,000 clones, with roughly 83% observed a single time. Sequenced sample: peripheral blood. The receptor source for this set is a man over 45 with active COVID-19. CDR3s include the opening cysteine and the closing phenylalanine or tryptophan. Each record gives: D gene, V gene, clone size, J gene, CDR3 DNA, CDR3 protein. A D gene is named only where the DNA matches it firmly. Size tells how often a clone was seen (once, few, many) or the class of an expanded clone, and some rows leave it out.

>NA|TRBV7-2|NA|TRBJ1-5
TGTGCCAGCAGCTTAGATGGCGGGGGAAATCAGCCCCAGCATTTT
CASSLDGGGNQPQHF
>TRBD2|TRBV24-1|NA|TRBJ2-5
TGTGCCACCAGTGACCCCGGGACTAGCGGGAGAGAGACCCAGTACTTC
CATSDPGTSGRETQYF
>NA|TRBV6-4|NA|TRBJ2-7
TGTGCCAGCACGGAGGACGAGCAGTACTTC
CASTEDEQYF
>TRBD1|TRBV15|NA|TRBJ2-1
TGTGCCACCAGCAGAGATGGGACAGTCAATGAGCAGTTCTTC
CATSRDGTVNEQFF
>TRBD1|TRBV27|NA|TRBJ1-2
TGTGCCAGCAGGCAACTCGGGCAGGGGGCCCTTTATGGCTACACCTTC
CASRQLGQGALYGYTF
>TRBD1|TRBV2|once|TRBJ2-5
TGTGCCAGCAGTAGGGACAGAACAGAGACCCAGTACTTC
CASSRDRTETQYF
>TRBD2|TRBV19|NA|TRBJ2-1
TGTGCCAGTAGTACCCGGGACTACCGGGAGCAGTTCTTC
CASSTRDYREQFF
>TRBD2|TRBV5-1|many|TRBJ2-1
TGCGCCAGCAGCTTTTTTCGGGAGGGAGGCAATGAGCAGTTCTTC
CASSFFREGGNEQFF
>TRBD1|TRBV5-3|NA|TRBJ2-7
TGTGCCAGAATGGACAGGGACAGGGACTACGAGCAGTACTTC
CARMDRDRDYEQYF
>TRBD2|TRBV6-2/TRBV6-3|NA|TRBJ2-3
TGTGCCAGCAGTTACGTTCTTTCAGCGGGAACTAGCACAGATACGCAGTATTTT
CASSYVLSAGTSTDTQYF
>TRBD1|TRBV5-8|NA|TRBJ1-1
TGTGCCAGCAGTAGGGACAGGGGTAGAGCTGAAGCTTTCTTT
CASSRDRGRAEAFF
>NA|TRBV4-2|NA|TRBJ1-1
TGTGCCAGCAGCCAAGATCGTCCAGGTGAAGCTTTCTTT
CASSQDRPGEAFF
>TRBD2|TRBV10-2|NA|TRBJ2-1
TGCGCCAGTCGACGAGGGGGACAGACTAGCGGGGCTAGCTCCTACAATGAGCAGTTCTTC
CASRRGGQTSGASSYNEQFF
>TRBD2|TRBV4-1|NA|TRBJ2-2
TGCGCCAGCAGCCAGGGACTAGCGGAGTACACCGGGGAGCTGTTTTTT
CASSQGLAEYTGELFF
>NA|TRBV6-1|NA|TRBJ1-1
TGTGCCAGCAGTGAATATCGGGCCACGGGGTACACTGAAGCTTTCTTT
CASSEYRATGYTEAFF
>NA|TRBV7-9|NA|TRBJ2-5
TGTGCCAGCAGCTTGCGACTTCAAGAGACCCAGTACTTC
CASSLRLQETQYF
>NA|TRBV7-9|NA|TRBJ2-2
TGTGCCAGCAGCGGGACACGGGTCGGGGAGCTGTTTTTT
CASSGTRVGELFF
>TRBD1|TRBV11-2|once|TRBJ1-1
TGTGCCAGCAGCTTTATTCAGGGGGACACTGAAGCTTTCTTT
CASSFIQGDTEAFF
>NA|TRBV29-1|NA|TRBJ2-3
TGCAGCGTTGAGGGGTACAGGGTTGGCACAGATACGCAGTATTTT
CSVEGYRVGTDTQYF
>NA|TRBV5-6|NA|TRBJ1-2
TGTGCCAGCAGCTTGATGGGGCAGGGTCACTATGGCTACACCTTC
CASSLMGQGHYGYTF
>NA|TRBV23-1|NA|TRBJ2-5
TGCGCCAGCAGCCCGATCCCTAGCCAAGAGACCCAGTACTTC
CASSPIPSQETQYF
>NA|TRBV6-2/TRBV6-3|few|TRBJ1-1
TGTGCCAGCAGTAACCGGGACATTGAAGCTTTCTTT
CASSNRDIEAFF
>TRBD1|TRBV4-1|NA|TRBJ1-5
TGCGCCAGCAGCCAAGATTCGAGACAGGGGTTGGGACAGCCCCAGCATTTT
CASSQDSRQGLGQPQHF
>NA|TRBV2|few|TRBJ2-3
TGTGCCAGCAGTGAAGGGTGGCGGGATACGCAGTATTTT
CASSEGWRDTQYF
>TRBD1|TRBV7-9|NA|TRBJ2-1
TGTGCCAGCAGCTTCCCAGTACAGGGGGCATCCTACAATGAGCAGTTCTTC
CASSFPVQGASYNEQFF
>NA|TRBV3-1/TRBV3-2|NA|TRBJ1-4
TGTGCCAGCAGCCACCCGGTGGGAGAAGCAACTAATGAAAAACTGTTTTTT
CASSHPVGEATNEKLFF
>NA|TRBV7-9|once|TRBJ2-1
TGTGCCAGCAGCTCCCGGGAGAGCTACAATGAGCAGTTCTTC
CASSSRESYNEQFF
>NA|TRBV29-1|NA|TRBJ2-1
TGCAGCGCCCGGGACAACAACAATGAGCAGTTCTTC
CSARDNNNEQFF
>NA|TRBV19|NA|TRBJ1-3
TGTGCCAGTACCTCGACAGCCACGAGTGGAAACACCATATATTTT
CASTSTATSGNTIYF
>TRBD2|TRBV7-2|NA|TRBJ2-5
TGTGCCAGCAGCTTACAGAGGACTAGCGAGAACCAAGAGACCCAGTACTTC
CASSLQRTSENQETQYF
>NA|TRBV12-3/TRBV12-4|NA|TRBJ2-5
TGTGCCAGCAGTTTCGACAGTCAAGAGACCCAGTACTTC
CASSFDSQETQYF
>TRBD1|TRBV6-5|NA|TRBJ2-7
TGTGCCAGCAGTCGACAGGGGGTGCACTACGAGCAGTACTTC
CASSRQGVHYEQYF
>NA|TRBV27|few|TRBJ2-2
TGTGCCAGCAGTTTATCCAGGGCGAACACCGGGGAGCTGTTTTTT
CASSLSRANTGELFF
>NA|TRBV27|NA|TRBJ1-5
TGTGCCAGCAGTTTCGGGGGATACAATCAGCCCCAGCATTTT
CASSFGGYNQPQHF
>NA|TRBV6-5|medium-sized|TRBJ1-5
TGTGCCACAGGGGATAGCAATCAGCCCCAGCATTTT
CATGDSNQPQHF
>NA|TRBV7-6|NA|TRBJ2-7
TGTGCCAGCAGCTTAGATCGGGGAAGTTCCTACGAGCAGTACTTC
CASSLDRGSSYEQYF
>NA|TRBV2|NA|TRBJ1-2
TGTGCCAGCAGGCCGACCGGAGCTACCGGTGGCTACACCTTC
CASRPTGATGGYTF
>TRBD1|TRBV28|once|TRBJ2-5
TGTGCCAGCAGAATGACAGGGGGCGCCGACCAAGAGACCCAGTACTTC
CASRMTGGADQETQYF
>NA|TRBV6-5|NA|TRBJ2-7
TGTGCCAGCAGTTACGGGCCGAGCTCCTACGAGCAGTACTTC
CASSYGPSSYEQYF
>TRBD1|TRBV7-6|NA|TRBJ1-6
TGTGCCAGCAGCTTAGCTGGGACAGGGGCTTCACCCCTCCACTTT
CASSLAGTGASPLHF
>NA|TRBV27|NA|TRBJ1-2
TGTGCCAGCAGTTTAACAACCGGGATCGGGATGCGCTACACCTTC
CASSLTTGIGMRYTF
>NA|TRBV9|NA|TRBJ2-1
TGTGCCAGCAGCGTAGTGGGACAAAACAATGAGCAGTTCTTC
CASSVVGQNNEQFF
>NA|TRBV7-9|NA|TRBJ2-1
TGTGCCAGCGGACGCGGGCCCGGGCCAGGAGAGCAGTTCTTC
CASGRGPGPGEQFF
>NA|TRBV18|NA|TRBJ2-5
TGTGCCAGCTCACCCAACCAGGAGACCCAGTACTTC
CASSPNQETQYF
>NA|TRBV7-9|NA|TRBJ1-2
TGTGCCAGCAGCCCCTTATGGCAGGGCAAGAACTATGGCTACACCTTC
CASSPLWQGKNYGYTF
>TRBD1|TRBV5-4|NA|TRBJ1-3
TGTGCCAGCAGCGGTGGACAGGGACGAGGGGACTCTGGAAACACCATATATTTT
CASSGGQGRGDSGNTIYF
>NA|TRBV28|few|TRBJ2-7
TGTGCCAGCAGCCGCTCCTACGAGCAGTACTTC
CASSRSYEQYF
>NA|TRBV14|NA|TRBJ1-2
TGTGCCAGCAGCCCCGTGGACAGAGCTAACTATGGCTACACCTTC
CASSPVDRANYGYTF
>TRBD1|TRBV19|NA|TRBJ1-6
TGTGCCAGTAGCCGCCTGACAGGGGAAAATTCACCCCTCCACTTT
CASSRLTGENSPLHF
>TRBD1|TRBV7-9|NA|TRBJ1-1
TGTGCCAGCAGCTTAATTTGGGGACAGAGAGCAATGAACACTGAAGCTTTCTTT
CASSLIWGQRAMNTEAFF
>TRBD2|TRBV7-2|NA|TRBJ2-2
TGTGCCAGCAGCTTCGCGGGACTAGCTTTTGGCGGGGAGCTGTTTTTT
CASSFAGLAFGGELFF
>TRBD2|TRBV6-2/TRBV6-3|NA|TRBJ2-5
TGTGCCAGCAGTTACCCCCACGGGGGGGAATACCAAGAGACCCAGTACTTC
CASSYPHGGEYQETQYF
>NA|TRBV10-2|NA|TRBJ1-2
TGCGCCAGCAGTGAGTCGAGCGGAGGTTGGACCTTC
CASSESSGGWTF
>TRBD1|TRBV18|NA|TRBJ2-7
TGTGCCAGCTCCTCCGGACAGGTCATCTACGAGCAGTACTTC
CASSSGQVIYEQYF
>NA|TRBV12-3/TRBV12-4|NA|TRBJ2-5
TGTGCCAGCAGTTTTAGTGTAGACCAGTACTTC
CASSFSVDQYF
>NA|TRBV5-1|few|TRBJ2-7
TGCGCCAGCAGCTCCCTCTACGAGCAGTACTTC
CASSSLYEQYF
>TRBD1|TRBV4-3|once|TRBJ2-7
TGCGCCAGCAGCCAATCTAACAGGGGGCGCAAAATTTACGAGCAGTACTTC
CASSQSNRGRKIYEQYF
>NA|TRBV10-3|NA|TRBJ1-1
TGTGCCATCAGTGAATCCGGCACAGGGTTAGACACTGAAGCTTTCTTT
CAISESGTGLDTEAFF
>NA|TRBV11-2|NA|TRBJ1-1
TGTGCCAGCAGCCCTAATGGACAGCGAATGAACACTGAAGCTTTCTTT
CASSPNGQRMNTEAFF
>TRBD1|TRBV5-1|NA|TRBJ1-2
TGCGCCAGCAGCAGGGGACAGCGAGGGGACTCGCATGGCTACACCTTC
CASSRGQRGDSHGYTF